This T cell receptor beta chain was obtained from a study of blood T cell repertoires in COVID-19. Turning to the study itself: Sites in the United States, Italy and Spain provided acute and convalescent COVID-19 samples.

Under the authors' procedure: Estimation of nucleated cell counts relied on the amplification of reference gene primers. Assay used: immunoSEQ multiplex PCR; TCRdb lists only in-frame clones, some missing. V, J and clone size reflect that table, while D and trimming were determined from the DNA. The repertoire holds roughly 130,000 clones, with under 90% as singletons. V was pared by 2 bases and J by 4 bases, with 6 bases of the junction left unmatched. The CDR3 is 15 residues long. Germline V gene lookup returns CDR1 SGHNT and CDR2 YYREEE (reference sequence). The clonotype comes from a woman aged 60-70 years with acute or convalescent COVID-19. Input material: peripheral blood. J is TRBJ1-2 and V is TRBV5-4; 9 bases are a match to TRBD1. CDR3 bases: TGTGCCAGCAGCTTAGGGTCGGGACAGGGCTATGGCTACACCTTC. It is translated as CASSLGSGQGYGYTF. Looking up the rest from reference TRBV5-4 and TRBJ1-2 gives the full variable domain: ETGVTQSPTHLIKTRGQQVTLRCSSQSGHNTVSWYQQALGQGPQFIFQYYREEENGRGNFPPRFSGLQFPNYSSELNVNALELDDSALYLCASSLGSGQGYGYTFGSGTRLTVV.